Below, 17 T cell receptor beta chains from the same sample are listed, as sequenced in a study of blood T cell repertoires in COVID-19 (dated by TCRdb to between 2020 and 2021). The receptor library was made with the immunoSEQ multiplex PCR assay. The immuneACCESS repertoire file appears here via TCRdb, limited to in-frame rearrangements. These files lack a portion of the clones; in checked studies, under half of the deficit traces to unresolved V genes, and the cause of the others is not known. This sample gives about 160,000 clones in total; approximately 83% of them show up just once. The ten largest clones add up to about an eighth of the sample. Sequencing was carried out using peripheral blood. The receptor set was obtained from a man between 70 and 80 years old who had recovered from COVID-19.

The chain couples TRBV27 to TRBJ1-1; possibly TRBD1 for D (6 bases). Germline V gene lookup returns CDR1 MNHEY and CDR2 SMNVEV (reference sequence). V was trimmed by 2 bases and J by 4 bases, leaving 17 bases between them. The CDR3 is 16 amino acids. The CDR3 coding sequence is TGTGCCAGCAGTTTAAAGCTGACAGGTTTTGGCACTGAAGCTTTCTTT. Encoded protein: CASSLKLTGFGTEAFF.

The rearrangement joins TRBV6-2 or TRBV6-3 to TRBJ1-2, with TRBD1 matching 8 bases. Losses at the gene ends were 5 bases for V and 3 bases for J; bases not matched to a gene: 8. CDR1 MNHEY and CDR2 SVGEGT come from the germline V gene. This CDR3 is built from 15 residues. The CDR3 loop is CASSLLTGAYYGYTF. The CDR3 region has the DNA TGTGCCAGCAGTCTCCTGACAGGGGCTTACTATGGCTACACCTTC.

The V and J genes are TRBV5-1 and TRBJ2-3; maybe TRBD2 (5 bases). CDR3 size: 15 residues. CDR1 and CDR2 (germline): SGHRS, YFSETQ. V lost 4 bases to trimming and J lost 3 bases, with 15 bases between them. For the CDR3, the DNA is TGCGCCAGCAGCGGGCCCGGGGTGCGAACAGATACGCAGTATTTT. Encoded protein: CASSGPGVRTDTQYF.

CDR3 region: CASSLNGFQEKLFF. In DNA, the CDR3 is TGCGCCAGCAGCTTGAACGGGTTTCAGGAAAAACTGTTTTTT. This chain joins TRBV5-1 and TRBJ1-4, with D hard to call. The CDR3 spans 14 residues. The germline V and J ends were trimmed by 1 base and 8 bases, with 12 bases remaining between them. Germline V gene lookup returns CDR1 SGHRS and CDR2 YFSETQ.

This clone appeared a single time. This CDR3 is CASSREGMRNTIYF. The CDR3 DNA is TGTGCCAGCAGTAGGGAGGGGATGAGAAACACCATATATTTT. The chain joins TRBV6-5 to TRBJ1-3, with a possible D match to TRBD1 (5 bases). The CDR3 is made up of 14 amino acids. The V end was cut by 5 bases, the J end by 5 bases, with 13 bases between. Germline V gives CDR1 MNHEY, CDR2 SVGAGI.

The rearrangement joins TRBV4-3 to TRBJ1-2, with TRBD1 as a possible D gene (6 bases). CDR3 length: 15 amino acids. Trimming took off 4 bases at V and 4 bases at J, with 16 bases between the two ends. Germline CDR1 is LGHNA and CDR2 is YSLEER. CDR3 loop: CASSPQAGGAYGYTF. CDR3 sequence (DNA): TGCGCCAGCAGCCCCCAGGCGGGGGGCGCCTATGGCTACACCTTC.

The chain couples TRBV5-5 to TRBJ2-5; the match to TRBD2 covers 9 bases. Trimming removed 0 bases from V and 4 bases from J; junction bases left unmatched: 7. Per the germline V gene, CDR1 is SGHKS and CDR2 is YYEKEE (reference sequence). This CDR3 spans 16 amino acids. The CDR3, as DNA: TGTGCCAGCAGCTTGGGGCCGAGAGCGGGAGGAGAGACCCAGTACTTC. Protein: CASSLGPRAGGETQYF.

This clone was found a few times. The J gene is TRBJ1-2, the V gene TRBV11-2; tentatively, D is TRBD1 (5 bases). V lost 0 bases and J 4 bases, leaving 15 bases between the germline ends. The CDR3 spans 16 residues. The germline gives CDR1 SGHAT, CDR2 FQNNGV. The CDR3 nucleotides read TGTGCCAGCAGCTTAGAGAGCTCCCCGGGGGGCTATGGCTACACCTTC. Translation: CASSLESSPGGYGYTF.

The rearrangement links TRBV9 to TRBJ2-1, with TRBD1 matching over 9 bases. V lost 0 bases, J lost 1 base, and 5 bases stayed unmatched. The germline V gene encodes CDR1 SGDLS and CDR2 YYNGEE. The CDR3 loop spans 17 amino acids. CDR3: CASSVATGTGSYNEQFF. CDR3 in DNA: TGTGCCAGCAGCGTAGCTACGGGGACAGGGTCCTACAATGAGCAGTTCTTC.

V is TRBV6-5 and J is TRBJ2-3; TRBD2 matches 7 bases. CDR3 length: 14 residues. J lost 4 bases, V lost 7 bases, and 8 bases had no gene match. Germline V gives CDR1 MNHEY, CDR2 SVGAGI. The CDR3 region is CASTGGSYADTQYF. The CDR3 DNA follows: TGTGCCAGCACAGGCGGGAGTTACGCAGATACGCAGTATTTT.

The sample holds a few counts of this clone. The rearrangement links TRBV30 to TRBJ1-5; tentative D call: TRBD1 (6 bases). CDR1 and CDR2 from the germline V gene are GTSNPN and SVGIG (reference sequence). V gave up 0 bases and J gave up 1 base, with 10 bases separating them. The CDR3 is made up of 15 amino acids. CDR3 nucleotide sequence: TGTGCCTGGAGTGTACAGCAGGGGAGCAATCAGCCCCAGCATTTT. Its translation is CAWSVQQGSNQPQHF.

V gene TRBV14 combines with J gene TRBJ2-3; maybe TRBD1 (6 bases). The germline CDR1 and CDR2 sequences are SGHDN and FVKESK. This CDR3 contains 12 residues. The germline V and J ends were trimmed by 3 bases and 10 bases, with 11 bases remaining between them. The CDR3 loop is CASSQGRGAQYF. DNA of the CDR3: TGTGCCAGCAGCCAGGGCAGGGGCGCGCAGTATTTT.

V gene TRBV3-1 (or the pseudogene TRBV3-2) combines with J gene TRBJ1-1; 9 bases are a match to TRBD1. Trimming removed 5 bases from V and 5 bases from J; junction bases left unmatched: 6. CDR1 is LGHDT, CDR2 YNNKEL, per germline (reference sequence). This CDR3 is 14 amino acids long. The CDR3 DNA is TGTGCCAGCAGCTACCAGACAGGGGGAACTGAAGCTTTCTTT. This translates into CASSYQTGGTEAFF.

This clone was counted between two and nine times. The J gene is TRBJ2-2, the V gene TRBV6-1; D call uncertain. Trimming took off 3 bases at V and 1 base at J, with 9 bases between the two ends. The germline V gene encodes CDR1 MNHNS and CDR2 SASEGT. The length of the CDR3 is 15 residues. CDR3 in amino acids: CASSDQTRNTGELFF. DNA of the CDR3: TGTGCCAGCAGTGACCAGACAAGGAACACCGGGGAGCTGTTTTTT.

The table lists this clone with many counts. This chain links TRBV19 with TRBJ2-7; TRBD2 agrees at 7 bases. Germline assignment: CDR1 LNHDA and CDR2 SQIVND (reference sequence). V shed 6 bases, J shed 4 bases, and the junction held 15 bases outside the gene matches. The CDR3 has 16 residues. DNA of the CDR3: TGTGCCAGTAGCACATTTGCCGGGACTATGAAGTACGAGCAGTACTTC. Translated, it gives CASSTFAGTMKYEQYF. The full variable domain, with the rest looked up from reference TRBV19 and TRBJ2-7, is DGGITQSPKYLFRKEGQNVTLSCEQNLNHDAMYWYRQDPGQGLRLIYYSQIVNDFQKGDIAEGYSVSREKKESFPLTVTSAQKNPTAFYLCASSTFAGTMKYEQYFGPGTRLTVT.

The rearrangement joins TRBV9 to TRBJ2-1, with 7 bases fitting TRBD1. Germline CDR1 is SGDLS and CDR2 is YYNGEE. The CDR3 extends over 16 amino acids. The V and J ends lost 0 bases and 7 bases, in that order; junction bases with no gene match: 10. DNA for the CDR3: TGTGCCAGCAGCGTAGCGCCGGGACAGAGAATTAATGAGCAGTTCTTC. Encoded protein: CASSVAPGQRINEQFF.

This clone was observed a single time. V gene TRBV3-1 (or the pseudogene TRBV3-2) combines with J gene TRBJ1-5; D gene uncertain. The CDR3 runs 14 residues. V lost 4 bases and J lost 0, with 7 bases in between. Germline CDR1 LGHDT, CDR2 YNNKEL (reference sequence). The CDR3 DNA sequence: TGTGCCAGCAGCCCTTTAAATAGCAATCAGCCCCAGCATTTT. Its protein product is CASSPLNSNQPQHF.